Reported below is one T cell receptor (beta chain). The data originate from a study of shared clonotypes between healthy human individuals. On the study more broadly: The plates for each donor numbered three CD4 naive, three CD4 memory, two CD8 naive and one CD8 memory.

Germline values: CDR1 LGHNA, CDR2 YNFKEQ. Deletions cut 4 bases from V and 6 bases from J, with 15 bases between. The CDR3 sequence is 14 residues long. The repertoire was sequenced with immunoSEQ multiplex PCR; TCRdb's copy has only in-frame clones and lacks some. The table shows hundreds of thousands of clones, with 74% occurring only once. This rearrangement joins TRBV4-2 to TRBJ1-1, with a tentative D call TRBD1 (5 bases). Sequences were obtained from memory CD4+ T cells sorted from blood. Subset here: CD45RA-negative fraction. The receptor's source is a woman aged 25 to 39 in good health. Here the CDR3 reads CASSPRDWGSEAFF. CDR3 DNA sequence: TGTGCCAGCAGCCCCCGGGACTGGGGGTCTGAAGCTTTCTTT.